This T cell receptor (beta chain) is drawn from a study of blood T cells in healthy people across ages. General study findings and limits: A roughly linear age-dependent decrease characterized TCR beta diversity per million T cells. Naive and antigen-experienced cells could not be conclusively compared, given unsorted PBMCs.

This clonotype was detected a few times. What it binds is not known. Through a sample-barcoded 5' primer and a J-beta primer mix, a second PCR was run for 7 to 11 cycles. Through a template-switch adaptor with 12 random nucleotides, each cDNA molecule received a tag. Using its own MiXCR run on the 5' RACE reads, TCRdb lists one record per CDR3 protein. The repertoire has 1.5 million or so distinct CDR3 sequences, approximately 43% of them found once; the top ten carry over 3.5%. V was pared by 5 bases and J by 6 bases, with 18 bases between. Per the germline V gene, CDR1 is SGHRS and CDR2 is YFSETQ. The CDR3 consists of 15 residues.

The specimen was blood. The rearrangement uses TRBV5-1 and TRBJ2-1; maybe TRBD2 (5 bases). The sequence came from a woman younger than 35 in good health. In DNA, the CDR3 is TGCGCCAGCAGATTTGGCCCTCCGGGATCCAATGAGCAGTTCTTC. It translates to CASRFGPPGSNEQFF.